This T cell receptor beta chain was identified in a study of cytomegalovirus exposure and HLA in healthy donors. The wider study: In an earlier analysis, 95 million to 130 million unique TCR beta sequences were found from 150 million to 200 million T cells. Findings and limits, study-wide: The listing of 150 to 200 TCR beta chains classed them as cytomegalovirus-associated.

About this clone: What it binds is not known.

Germline V gives CDR1 SGHTA, CDR2 FQGNSA. The CDR3 totals 15 residues. V was shortened by 5 bases and J by 5 bases, with 18 bases between the two germline ends. Primers included in the PCR were 60 Vbeta and 13 Jbeta primers. The protocol was immunoSEQ multiplex PCR, while the TCRdb copy is restricted to in-frame clones and leaves out a portion. The sample records 95,000 to 100,000 clones, about 80% being singletons. The origin of this receptor is a man aged 40-49 years in good health and CMV-seronegative. Specimen: PBMCs. The V call is TRBV7-2, the J call TRBJ2-5, with D possibly TRBD2 on 6 matching bases. CDR3 sequence (DNA): TGTGCCAGCAGCACTAGCACGGGGAGTCAGGAGACCCAGTACTTC. It yields the protein CASSTSTGSQETQYF.